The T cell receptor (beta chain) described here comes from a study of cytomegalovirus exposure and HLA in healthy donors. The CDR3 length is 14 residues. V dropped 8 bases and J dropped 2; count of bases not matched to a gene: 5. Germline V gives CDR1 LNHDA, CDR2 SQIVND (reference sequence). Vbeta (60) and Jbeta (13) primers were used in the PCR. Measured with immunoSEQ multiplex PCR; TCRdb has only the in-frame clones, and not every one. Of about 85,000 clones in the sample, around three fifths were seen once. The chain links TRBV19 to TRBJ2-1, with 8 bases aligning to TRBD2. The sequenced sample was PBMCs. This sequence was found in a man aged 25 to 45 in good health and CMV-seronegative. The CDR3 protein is CASGAGVPYNEQFF. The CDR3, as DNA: TGTGCCAGTGGAGCGGGAGTCCCCTACAATGAGCAGTTCTTC.